The 26 T cell receptor beta chains reported below all come from one sample, sequenced in a study of cytomegalovirus exposure and HLA in healthy donors. The PCR was carried out with 60 Vbeta primers and 13 Jbeta primers. Using immunoSEQ multiplex PCR, the repertoire was profiled, and TCRdb retains in-frame clones only, with some absent. The sample includes 100,000 to 150,000 clones, roughly three quarters of them seen just once. The sequenced sample was PBMCs. The source is a woman younger than 30 in good health and CMV-seronegative.

The chain recombines TRBV29-1 with TRBJ2-3, with D maybe TRBD2 (5 bases). V lost 2 bases and J lost 6, with 12 bases in between. Germline V lookup: CDR1 SQVTM, CDR2 ANQGSEA. The CDR3 sequence is 13 residues long. CDR3: CSVEWSGGDTQYF. The CDR3 bases are TGCAGCGTTGAATGGTCCGGCGGGGATACGCAGTATTTT.

CDR3 coding DNA: TGCGCCAGCAGCTTGGGCTACAGGGGAGGAGAGGATACGCAGTATTTT. It translates to CASSLGYRGGEDTQYF. The chain carries TRBV5-1 and TRBJ2-3; TRBD1 might be the D (7 bases). CDR3 length: 16 amino acids. The V end was cut by 0 bases, the J end by 6 bases, with 17 bases between. Germline CDR1 reads SGHRS; CDR2 reads YFSETQ. Based on the CDR3 plus reference TRBV5-1 and TRBJ2-3, the full variable domain is KAGVTQTPRYLIKTRGQQVTLSCSPISGHRSVSWYQQTPGQGLQFLFEYFSETQRNKGNFPGRFSGRQFSNSRSEMNVSTLELGDSALYLCASSLGYRGGEDTQYFGPGTRLTVL.

This clone was recorded once. The V call is TRBV29-1, the J call TRBJ1-1; TRBD1 agrees at 10 bases. The J segment lost 7 bases and the V segment lost 7 bases, leaving 6 bases of the junction unmatched. Germline CDR1 SQVTM, CDR2 ANQGSEA. The CDR3 sequence is 12 residues long. This CDR3 reads CSGDRGQGEAFF. The DNA for the CDR3 is TGCAGCGGTGACAGGGGGCAAGGTGAAGCTTTCTTT.

As to this clone: No conserved phenylalanine or tryptophan is present at the end of the CDR3, so a read error is the likely explanation. Because the CDR3's place on the DNA is in doubt, the DNA is left out and the CDR3 is given as listed by TCRdb. The genes are TRBV27 and TRBJ1-1; TRBD1 is taken as the D call from the table, unchecked against the DNA. The germline CDR1 and CDR2 sequences are MNHEY and SMNVEV (reference sequence). The CDR3 contains 12 residues when both ends are counted. The CDR3 sequence is CASSPGTGGKKG.

The V call is TRBV5-1, the J call TRBJ1-2; 11 bases are a match to TRBD1. Losses at the gene ends were 4 bases for V and 1 base for J; bases not matched to a gene: 3. CDR1 and CDR2 (germline): SGHRS, YFSETQ. The CDR3 is made up of 15 amino acids. DNA of the CDR3: TGCGCCAGCAGCAGGACAGGGGGCAATAACTATGGCTACACCTTC. This sequence encodes CASSRTGGNNYGYTF.

This sequence joins TRBV7-2 and TRBJ1-1; D is ambiguous. Germline V lookup: CDR1 SGHTA, CDR2 FQGNSA. CDR3 length: 13 residues. V lost 4 bases to trimming and J lost 4 bases, with 10 bases between them. This CDR3 reads CASSYQFSTEAFF. CDR3 coding DNA: TGTGCCAGCAGCTATCAATTTTCCACTGAAGCTTTCTTT.

The chain is built from TRBV5-4 and TRBJ1-2; TRBD1 matches at 9 bases. The V and J ends lost 4 bases and 0 bases, in that order; junction bases with no gene match: 10. The CDR3 is 17 amino acids. CDR1 is SGHNT and CDR2 is YYREEE in the germline V gene (reference sequence). CDR3 sequence (DNA): TGTGCCAGCAGCCCGCTTTCGACAGGGGGGTCTAACTATGGCTACACCTTC. Translation gives CASSPLSTGGSNYGYTF.

This chain uses TRBV6-5 with TRBJ1-1; D perhaps matches TRBD1 (6 bases). The CDR3 has 16 residues. V was trimmed by 2 bases and J by 1 base, leaving 14 bases between them. Germline V CDR1 and CDR2: MNHEY, SVGAGI. The CDR3 nucleotides are TGTGCCAGCAGTTACGGGGCAGGGGAGAAGAACACTGAAGCTTTCTTT. This sequence encodes CASSYGAGEKNTEAFF.

This sequence joins TRBV19 and TRBJ1-2; D perhaps matches TRBD1 (5 bases). V was clipped by 5 bases and J by 4 bases, with 11 bases between them. There are 13 residues in the CDR3. CDR1 LNHDA and CDR2 SQIVND come from the germline V gene (reference sequence). Written as DNA, the CDR3 is TGTGCCAGTAGTCCGGGGACTCTCTATGGCTACACCTTC. This codes for CASSPGTLYGYTF.

This clone was found a few times. The chain links TRBV27 to TRBJ2-7; D may be TRBD2 (6 bases). Deletions cut 5 bases from V and 9 bases from J, with 17 bases between. This CDR3 is built from 13 residues. The germline CDR1 and CDR2 sequences are MNHEY and SMNVEV (reference sequence). The CDR3 sequence is CASSPRSGGMQYF. For the CDR3, the DNA is TGTGCCAGCAGTCCCCGGAGTGGCGGGATGCAGTACTTC.

J is TRBJ2-2 and V is TRBV30, with 15 bases aligning to TRBD2. Trimming removed 4 bases from V and 5 bases from J; junction bases left unmatched: 8. Germline V gene sequence: CDR1 GTSNPN, CDR2 SVGIG (reference sequence). The CDR3 extends over 17 amino acids. DNA for the CDR3: TGTGCCTGGATCGGTCCAGGACTAGCGGGAGGGACCGGGGAGCTGTTTTTT. Protein product: CAWIGPGLAGGTGELFF.

The chain combines TRBV5-1 with TRBJ2-1, with 10 nucleotides matching TRBD2. V trimming: 0 bases; J trimming: 10 bases; junction bases outside the gene matches: 10. From germline, CDR1 is SGHRS and CDR2 YFSETQ. This CDR3 has 16 amino acids. This chain's CDR3 is CASSLANIAGGREQFF. The CDR3, as DNA: TGCGCCAGCAGCTTGGCGAATATAGCGGGAGGTAGAGAGCAGTTCTTC.

This clone is a singleton in its sample. The chain recombines TRBV7-4 with TRBJ1-5, with 8 positions matching TRBD1. Germline values: CDR1 SGHVT, CDR2 SQSDAQ. The CDR3 consists of 17 residues. The trim removed 5 bases at V and 1 base at J, leaving 10 bases unmatched. CDR3 sequence: CASSDVEQGGSNQPQHF. DNA for the CDR3: TGTGCCAGCAGCGACGTGGAACAGGGGGGGAGCAATCAGCCCCAGCATTTT.

This chain joins TRBV11-2 and TRBJ2-1; 9 nucleotides align to TRBD2. The CDR3 is 13 residues long. The germline gives CDR1 SGHAT, CDR2 FQNNGV. With V trimmed by 7 bases and J by 9 bases, 7 bases remained unmatched. CDR3: CASTQAGGPEQFF. The DNA of the CDR3 is TGTGCCAGCACTCAAGCGGGGGGCCCTGAGCAGTTCTTC. Filled out from reference TRBV11-2 and TRBJ2-1, the complete variable domain reads EAGVAQSPRYKIIEKRQSVAFWCNPISGHATLYWYQQILGQGPKLLIQFQNNGVVDDSQLPKDRFSAERLKGVDSTLKIQPAKLEDSAVYLCASTQAGGPEQFFGPGTRLTVL.

This clone was picked up a small number of times. V and J are TRBV29-1 and TRBJ2-7; 11 bases match TRBD2. CDR3 length equals 14 residues. The germline CDR1 and CDR2 sequences are SQVTM and ANQGSEA. Trimming removed 3 bases from V and 3 bases from J; junction bases left unmatched: 4. The CDR3 DNA is TGCAGCGTTGACGTAGCGGGAGGGGACTACGAGCAGTACTTC. Translation: CSVDVAGGDYEQYF.

This clone was found once. The genes are TRBV7-6 and TRBJ2-1; weak D call: TRBD1 (6 bases). Trimming shortened V by 1 base and J by 3 bases, and 10 bases separated the two germline ends. Germline CDR1 SGHVS, CDR2 FNYEAQ. The CDR3 has 15 amino acids. CDR3: CASSLGDNNYNEQFF. CDR3 DNA sequence: TGTGCCAGCAGCTTAGGGGACAACAACTACAATGAGCAGTTCTTC.

The chain links TRBV5-6 to TRBJ2-1; the D gene is possibly TRBD2 (6 bases). CDR1 is SGHDT, CDR2 YYEEEE, per germline. V was cut by 4 bases and J by 1 base, with 12 bases left in between. This CDR3 is 15 amino acids long. CDR3 in amino acids: CASSAGTPSYNEQFF. CDR3 DNA: TGTGCCAGCAGCGCCGGGACTCCATCCTACAATGAGCAGTTCTTC.

V and J are TRBV5-4 and TRBJ2-1, with D maybe TRBD1 (6 bases). V dropped 6 bases and J dropped 0 bases, with 10 bases sitting between them. The CDR3 length is 14 residues. The germline CDR1 and CDR2 sequences are SGHNT and YYREEE (reference sequence). This CDR3 reads CASTDRSSYNEQFF. In DNA form, the CDR3 reads TGTGCCAGCACGGACAGAAGCTCCTACAATGAGCAGTTCTTC.

This clone has just a few counts. The chain employs TRBV5-6 and TRBJ2-7, with a tentative D call TRBD2 (5 bases). V lost 0 bases, J lost 2 bases, and 9 bases lay in between. The CDR3 runs to 14 residues. Germline V gene lookup returns CDR1 SGHDT and CDR2 YYEEEE. CDR3 sequence reads: CASSLGLKTYEQYF. Written as DNA, the CDR3 is TGTGCCAGCAGCTTGGGACTAAAGACCTACGAGCAGTACTTC.

The V and J genes are TRBV11-2 and TRBJ2-5; D ambiguous. This CDR3 has 14 residues. Germline V gene lookup returns CDR1 SGHAT and CDR2 FQNNGV. Trimming cost V 3 bases and J 4 bases, with 12 bases left between them. CDR3 in amino acids: CASSFPEARETQYF. The DNA of the CDR3 is TGTGCCAGCAGCTTTCCGGAAGCGCGAGAGACCCAGTACTTC.

CDR3 sequence reads: CASSERLAGYNEQFF. Written as DNA, the CDR3 is TGTGCCAGCAGTGAGAGACTAGCGGGATACAATGAGCAGTTCTTC. This chain uses TRBV6-4 with TRBJ2-1; TRBD2 matches 11 bases. CDR1 is MRHNA and CDR2 is SNTAGT in the germline V gene. The CDR3 has 15 amino acids. The V gene end was trimmed by 3 bases and the J gene end by 4 bases; junction bases not matched to a gene: 2.

The chain recombines TRBV19 with TRBJ2-2, with D perhaps TRBD2 (6 bases). V gave up 4 bases and J gave up 7 bases, with 19 bases separating them. The CDR3 consists of 16 residues. Germline CDR1 and CDR2: LNHDA and SQIVND (reference sequence). CDR3 residues: CASSNLAGRGSGELFF. For the CDR3, the DNA is TGTGCCAGTAGTAATCTTGCCGGGAGAGGTAGCGGGGAGCTGTTTTTT.

V usage is TRBV28 and J usage is TRBJ1-3; D might be TRBD1 (5 bases). Deletions cut 7 bases from V and 4 bases from J, with 17 bases between. CDR3 size: 15 residues. Germline values: CDR1 MDHEN, CDR2 SYDVKM. The CDR3 here is CASTSNGGRGNTIYF. CDR3 in DNA: TGTGCCAGCACCTCGAACGGGGGACGAGGAAACACCATATATTTT.

V and J are TRBV7-8 and TRBJ2-5; D perhaps matches TRBD1 (6 bases). From germline, CDR1 is SGHVS and CDR2 FQNEAQ. The CDR3 has 13 residues. The V end was cut by 8 bases, the J end by 1 base, with 11 bases between. In DNA form, the CDR3 reads TGTGCCAGCCTCAGGGGTTTCCAAGAGACCCAGTACTTC. Amino acid sequence: CASLRGFQETQYF.

The chain uses TRBV10-2 and TRBJ1-2, with D perhaps TRBD1 (5 bases). V lost 6 bases and J lost 4, with 9 bases in between. The CDR3 length is 12 residues. CDR1 is WSHSY and CDR2 is SAAADI in the germline V gene. CDR3 DNA sequence: TGCGCCAGCAGAACCGACAGCTATGGCTACACCTTC. Its protein is CASRTDSYGYTF.

This chain uses TRBV20-1 with TRBJ1-2; maybe TRBD1 (5 bases). The CDR3 totals 11 residues. Germline CDR1 is DFQATT and CDR2 is SNEGSKA (reference sequence). Trimming stripped 5 bases from V and 8 bases from J, with 12 bases between. CDR3 loop: CSAASQGGYTF. The CDR3 DNA sequence: TGCAGTGCTGCCTCCCAGGGCGGCTACACCTTC.